Presented here are 17 T cell receptor beta chains from one specimen sequenced in a study of T-cell reconstitution after alpha-beta-depleted transplantation in children. Unique molecular identifiers tagged the TCRbeta library. TCRdb re-called the PCR reads through MiXCR, storing one row per CDR3 protein. The profile shows roughly 110,000 distinct CDR3 sequences, over 9% of them singletons. Material: PBMCs, obtained before TCRalphabeta/CD19-depleted stem cell transplant. Receptors originate from a boy aged 2-9 years with acute lymphoblastic leukemia, due to receive a stem cell transplant.

This clonotype was found a few times. The rearrangement uses TRBV7-9 and TRBJ1-1; no reliable D call. V lost 4 bases and J lost 1, with 7 bases in between. Germline V gives CDR1 SEHNR, CDR2 FQNEAQ (reference sequence). CDR3 length equals 13 residues. The CDR3 DNA follows: TGTGCCAGCAGCTCGACTGGGAACACTGAAGCTTTCTTT. Its protein is CASSSTGNTEAFF.

This clonotype has a count of ten or more. The CDR3 reads CASPAVGRHSNQPQHF. In nucleotides, the CDR3 is TGTGCCAGCCCGGCGGTAGGGCGGCATAGCAATCAGCCCCAGCATTTT. The chain links TRBV7-3 to TRBJ1-5, with D unclear. The V end was cut by 8 bases, the J end by 0 bases, with 17 bases between. Germline assignment: CDR1 SGHTA and CDR2 FQGTGA. The CDR3 has 16 amino acids.

In this sample, this clonotype turned up a few times. The chain uses TRBV7-2 and TRBJ2-7; D uncertain. Germline CDR1 is SGHTA and CDR2 is FQGNSA. This CDR3 region has 14 residues. With 3 bases removed from V and 1 base from J, the gap between germline ends came to 10 bases. The CDR3 region has the DNA TGTGCCAGCAGCTTGGGCCTTGCTTCCTACGAGCAGTACTTC. Encoded protein: CASSLGLASYEQYF.

This clonotype appeared a few times. This chain uses TRBV5-6 with TRBJ1-5, with TRBD1 as a possible D gene (5 bases). The CDR3 is made up of 16 amino acids. The germline CDR1 and CDR2 sequences are SGHDT and YYEEEE. Between the trimmed V and J ends, which lost 3 bases and 1 base, there was a span of 14 bases. The CDR3 spells CASSWGGGGSNQPQHF. The CDR3 DNA sequence: TGTGCCAGCAGCTGGGGGGGGGGAGGGAGCAATCAGCCCCAGCATTTT.

This clonotype was observed at least ten times. The chain employs TRBV10-2 and TRBJ2-7; 11 bases map to TRBD2. CDR1 and CDR2 from the germline V gene are WSHSY and SAAADI. The CDR3 length is 15 residues. Trimming at V came to 7 bases and at J to 3 bases, leaving 8 bases not matched to a gene. CDR3 loop: CASISGRALSYEQYF. The CDR3 nucleotides read TGCGCCAGCATTAGCGGGAGGGCTCTGAGCTACGAGCAGTACTTC.

This clonotype was detected ten times or more. The chain couples TRBV20-1 to TRBJ2-3; D is undetermined. Germline V gene lookup returns CDR1 DFQATT and CDR2 SNEGSKA (reference sequence). The CDR3 runs 10 residues. V shed 5 bases and J shed 10 bases, with 10 bases lying between them. This CDR3 is CSAVRVSQYF. The CDR3 bases are TGCAGTGCTGTCAGAGTCTCGCAGTATTTT.

This clonotype was seen only a few times. J is TRBJ2-2 and V is TRBV25-1; D is perhaps TRBD1 (6 bases). Germline-derived CDR1 and CDR2 are MGHDK and SYGVNS. The V end was cut by 0 bases, the J end by 0 bases, with 11 bases between. This CDR3 has 17 residues. CDR3 sequence reads: CASSEYKGHPNTGELFF. CDR3 nucleotide sequence: TGTGCCAGCAGTGAATACAAGGGACACCCGAACACCGGGGAGCTGTTTTTT.

This clonotype was found a few times. The rearrangement links TRBV20-1 to TRBJ2-1; 12 bases agree with TRBD1. Losses at the gene ends were 6 bases for V and 9 bases for J; bases not matched to a gene: 9. CDR1 is DFQATT and CDR2 is SNEGSKA in the germline V gene (reference sequence). The CDR3 length is 14 residues. CDR3 amino acids: CSAPGQGARVEQFF. CDR3 nucleotide sequence: TGCAGTGCCCCGGGACAGGGGGCTCGTGTTGAGCAGTTCTTC.

A few counts support this clonotype. The chain joins TRBV7-9 to TRBJ2-7, with D maybe TRBD2 (6 bases). CDR1 SEHNR and CDR2 FQNEAQ come from the germline V gene (reference sequence). V dropped 7 bases and J dropped 3 bases, with 16 bases sitting between them. CDR3 length equals 14 residues. The CDR3 DNA reads TGTGCCAGCACGGGCGGGGCAGACGTCTACGAGCAGTACTTC. Translated, it gives CASTGGADVYEQYF.

The V gene is TRBV10-3, the J gene TRBJ1-1, with a possible D match to TRBD1 (6 bases). Trimming stripped 3 bases from V and 6 bases from J, with 11 bases between. This CDR3 comprises 13 residues. Germline values: CDR1 ENHRY, CDR2 SYGVKD. CDR3 protein: CAISEMGGAEAFF. CDR3 in DNA: TGTGCCATCAGTGAAATGGGGGGCGCTGAAGCTTTCTTT.

This chain connects TRBV6-5 to TRBJ1-4; a weak D match, TRBD1 (6 bases). CDR1 MNHEY and CDR2 SVGAGI come from the germline V gene. The CDR3 runs to 14 residues. Trimming cost V 2 bases and J 5 bases, with 9 bases left between them. The CDR3 is CASSYGTLNEKLFF. The CDR3 DNA is TGTGCCAGCAGTTACGGGACACTGAATGAAAAACTGTTTTTT.

This clonotype was picked up a small number of times. V and J are TRBV28 and TRBJ2-2, with 7 bases fitting TRBD2. Trimming at V came to 5 bases and at J to 6 bases, leaving 15 bases not matched to a gene. The CDR3 runs 17 residues. CDR1 MDHEN and CDR2 SYDVKM come from the germline V gene. Written as DNA, the CDR3 is TGTGCCAGCAGTCTCCCCGGAGGAAGCGGGAATTCCGGGGAGCTGTTTTTT. Translated, it gives CASSLPGGSGNSGELFF.

The rearrangement joins TRBV7-9 to TRBJ1-1, with a tentative D call TRBD1 (5 bases). V was shortened by 5 bases and J by 1 base, with 11 bases between the two germline ends. Per germline, CDR1 SEHNR and CDR2 FQNEAQ (reference sequence). This CDR3 is 14 amino acids long. Here the CDR3 DNA reads TGTGCCAGCAGCAAGGGACGGACGAACACTGAAGCTTTCTTT. It translates to CASSKGRTNTEAFF.

The V gene is TRBV6-5, the J gene TRBJ1-1; possibly TRBD1 for D (5 bases). Trimming took off 0 bases at V and 0 bases at J, with 8 bases between the two ends. Germline-derived CDR1 and CDR2 are MNHEY and SVGAGI. This CDR3 is 15 amino acids long. CDR3 loop: CASSYSGQMNTEAFF. CDR3 nucleotide sequence: TGTGCCAGCAGTTACTCGGGGCAGATGAACACTGAAGCTTTCTTT.

The V and J genes are TRBV15 and TRBJ1-5; D may be TRBD1 (6 bases). V gave up 0 bases and J gave up 9 bases, with 9 bases separating them. This CDR3 has 13 residues. Germline V gene lookup returns CDR1 LNHNV and CDR2 YYDKDF (reference sequence). Here the CDR3 DNA reads TGTGCCACCAGCAGAGATAGGGGGGGGCCCCAGCATTTT. It specifies CATSRDRGGPQHF.

In the case of this clonotype: A much larger clone is a single base away; this may be a read error. This chain joins TRBV20-1 and TRBJ2-1, with 13 bases identical to TRBD2. Germline CDR1 is DFQATT and CDR2 is SNEGSKA (reference sequence). This CDR3 is 17 amino acids long. The CDR3 region is CCATSTSGRRYYNEQFF. CDR3 sequence (DNA): TGCTGTGCCACCTCGACTAGCGGGAGGAGGTACTACAATGAGCAGTTCTTC.

This clonotype was recorded a few times. The chain carries TRBV6-5 and TRBJ2-7; 8 bases match TRBD2. The CDR3 spans 15 residues. Germline CDR1 MNHEY, CDR2 SVGAGI. The V gene end was trimmed by 6 bases and the J gene end by 3 bases; junction bases not matched to a gene: 10. The CDR3 DNA is TGTGCCAGCAGCCTTCGGTCGGGAGGGAACTACGAGCAGTACTTC. Amino acids: CASSLRSGGNYEQYF.